This T cell receptor (beta chain) was retrieved from a study of T-cell memory formation after mild COVID-19. One entry per CDR3 protein, called by TCRdb with MiXCR from the 5' RACE reads. The sample lists over 500,000 distinct CDR3 sequences, approximately 15% occurring once. V lost 3 bases, J lost 9 bases, and 18 bases lay in between. The germline V gene encodes CDR1 ENHRY and CDR2 SYGVKD. The CDR3 length is 14 residues. The V gene is TRBV10-3, the J gene TRBJ2-7; tentatively, D is TRBD1 (6 bases). The sequence derives from an adult woman who had mild COVID-19 (a few samples of this study predate the infection). Cell type and time point are not known. The sample taken for sequencing was PBMCs or a T cell subset sorted from them (not recorded which). The CDR3 sequence is CAISEHRARGGQYF. CDR3 in DNA: TGTGCCATCAGTGAACACAGGGCCCGGGGTGGGCAGTACTTC.